The clone carrying this T cell receptor (beta chain) was seen a single time. The junction departs from the called germline gene at one end, perhaps through a read error. RNA was extracted from bulk tissue without any cell sorting. This entry is derived from a study of tumor and adjacent non-tumor tissue in lung cancer. CDR3 size: 13 residues. In germline, CDR1 is SGHNT, CDR2 YENEEA. The library came from three nested PCR rounds adapted from ARM-PCR protocols. MiXCR, run by TCRdb on the multiplex PCR reads, gives a single entry per CDR3 protein. In the table there are approximately 100,000 distinct CDR3 sequences, 75% of which are singletons.

This sequence was found in a woman aged 55-75 years with non-small cell lung cancer. The chain joins TRBV11-3 to TRBJ1-1; no firm D call. Sample: lung tumor tissue. Here the CDR3 DNA reads TGTGCCAGAAGCCTTAAGGTGAAGACTGAAGCTTTCTTT. It is translated as CARSLKVKTEAFF.